Given below is one TCR beta chain in context. Its specificity is not known. Sequenced by immunoSEQ multiplex PCR; TCRdb stores in-frame clones only, minus some. Among about 31,000 clones listed, 87% were seen once. This entry belongs to a study of OX40 agonist ivuxolimab in advanced cancers. Study summary: Patients got intravenous ivuxolimab at 0.01 to 10 mg/kg every 2 weeks.

The ends were cut back, 5 bases at V and 7 bases at J, with 8 bases in the middle. Germline-derived CDR1 and CDR2 are SGHAT and FQNNGV. The CDR3 is 11 amino acids. Study results and limitations: The study found among the lowest clonal expansion in partial responders at 0.1-3.0 mg/kg. Nonresponders, in some cases, also had low normalized T-cell clonal expansion.

This specimen was CD4+ or CD8+ T cells sorted from blood, taken in a trial of the OX40 agonist ivuxolimab. The chain links TRBV11-2 to TRBJ1-2; D gene uncertain. The TCR comes from an adult with an advanced solid tumor such as melanoma, head and neck, liver or kidney cancer. As DNA, the CDR3 is TGTGCCAGCAGCCCGGCTGGTGGCTACACCTTC. Amino acids: CASSPAGGYTF.